These 7 T cell receptor beta chains came from one sample sequenced in a study of T cells after posttransplantation cyclophosphamide. Method: immunoSEQ multiplex PCR; TCRdb's copy keeps in-frame clones and lacks some. The sample yields fewer than 11,000 clones, without any singletons. Cyclophosphamide on days +3 and +4 followed busulfan-fludarabine conditioning and a marrow graft. Source: PBMCs, taken after allogeneic stem cell transplant with posttransplant cyclophosphamide. The receptors were sampled from a female patient aged 40 to 50 who received an allogeneic stem cell transplant from a related donor, was CMV-positive, and had no GVHD. The graft donor may have given rise to some T cells.

This clone was observed at least ten times. A read error may produce the germline difference seen at one junction end. The chain recombines TRBV4-1 with TRBJ1-5; D ambiguous. Germline lookup yields CDR1 MGHRA and CDR2 YSYEKL. The CDR3 consists of 14 residues. The CDR3 DNA reads as TGCACCAGCAGCCATCCCAGGCGCAATCAGCCCCAGCATTTT. Its translation: CTSSHPRRNQPQHF.

This clone was counted ten times or more. The V gene is TRBV9, the J gene TRBJ2-2; 9 bases are a match to TRBD1. Germline trimming cut 0 bases from V and 6 bases from J; bases unmatched to any gene: 6. The length of the CDR3 is 16 residues. Germline V lookup: CDR1 SGDLS, CDR2 YYNGEE. CDR3 amino acids: CASSVEGTGIAGELFF. In nucleotides, the CDR3 is TGTGCCAGCAGCGTAGAGGGGACAGGGATAGCCGGGGAGCTGTTTTTT.

This clone was detected ten times or more. The chain carries TRBV27 and TRBJ2-2; D perhaps matches TRBD2 (5 bases). The length of the CDR3 is 15 residues. Germline V lookup: CDR1 MNHEY, CDR2 SMNVEV (reference sequence). V was clipped by 10 bases and J by 0 bases, with 15 bases between them. The CDR3 sequence is CATKFRGTNTGELFF. CDR3 coding DNA: TGTGCCACCAAATTCCGGGGTACGAACACCGGGGAGCTGTTTTTT.

This clone was recorded at least ten times. J is TRBJ2-7 and V is TRBV7-2, with 7 bases identical to TRBD1. V was pared by 2 bases and J by 2 bases, with 0 bases of the junction left unmatched. The CDR3 consists of 13 residues. The germline gives CDR1 SGHTA, CDR2 FQGNSA. CDR3 in DNA: TGTGCCAGCAGCTTACAGGGGGCCTACGAGCAGTACTTC. It encodes CASSLQGAYEQYF.

This clone was recorded at least ten times. The chain joins TRBV4-3 to TRBJ1-4, with D unresolved. This CDR3 contains 15 residues. Germline lookup yields CDR1 LGHNA and CDR2 YSLEER. V lost 1 base to trimming and J lost 6 bases, with 12 bases between them. This chain's CDR3 is CASSQVWQAYEKLFF. In DNA, the CDR3 is TGCGCCAGCAGCCAAGTTTGGCAGGCGTATGAAAAACTGTTTTTT.

This clone appeared many times. Compared with germline, one end of the junction differs, possibly owing to a read error. The CDR3 nucleotides are TGCGCCAGCAGCTTGGAGTCCGTCGGGGGTTACGGTGCCTTC. This translates into CASSLESVGGYGAF. The V call is TRBV5-1, the J call TRBJ1-2; D might be TRBD1 (5 bases). Germline loops: CDR1 SGHRS, CDR2 YFSETQ. The CDR3 is made up of 14 amino acids.

This clone was counted at least ten times. This chain links TRBV5-6 with TRBJ2-7; TRBD1 agrees at 8 bases. Germline V gene data show CDR1 as SGHDT and CDR2 as YYEEEE. The J segment lost 3 bases and the V segment lost 4 bases, leaving 9 bases of the junction unmatched. The CDR3 spans 15 residues. In DNA, the CDR3 is TGTGCCAGCAGCGACTCAGACAGGGGAAGCTACGAGCAGTACTTC. This translates into CASSDSDRGSYEQYF.